The source of this TCR beta chain is a study of post-analysis software for immune sequencing data. Trimming removed 5 bases at V and 2 bases at J, with 15 bases between. The CDR3 contains 15 residues. Germline V lookup: CDR1 MNHNY, CDR2 SVGAGI (reference sequence). Findings of the study overall: F-measure co-clustering was strong for batch-matched samples. Included in a set of a few TRBV segments more frequent in patients than controls were TRBV5-6, TRBV5-1 and TRBV20-1.

Prepared libraries of TCR beta cDNA carried unique molecular identifiers. T cells numbering about 0.85 to 10 million yielded cDNA molecules that totaled around 500,000. MiXCR was run by TCRdb on the PCR reads, yielding one entry per CDR3 protein. The sample shows under 200,000 distinct CDR3 sequences, 25% to 30% of them seen only once. This clonotype came up many times. The antigen is unknown. V is TRBV6-6 and J is TRBJ1-2; TRBD1 is a possible D gene (6 bases). Sequenced material: blood. This TCR came from a girl between 2 and 17 years old with multiple sclerosis. The CDR3 coding sequence is TGTGCCAGCAGTGGCGACAGGTCCTTGAACTATGGCTACACCTTC. This sequence encodes CASSGDRSLNYGYTF.